What follows is one T cell receptor (beta chain) and its context. This clonotype was detected once. The antigen it recognizes is unknown. One junction end does not reproduce the germline sequence, and a read error may be involved. Instrument on record: Illumina HiSeq 1500. TCRdb reanalyzed the raw reads on its own, using fastp at Q25 for trimming and MiXCR for clone calling, and kept in-frame beta chains. Every CDR3 protein is listed once, alongside the most common genes and DNA of its rows. This sample holds nearly 450,000 distinct CDR3 sequences; approximately 31% were observed only once. Clones ranked in the top ten supply roughly 13% of the sample. This entry belongs to a study of T cell repertoires in cytomegalovirus infection (dated by TCRdb to between 2017 and 2020). With respect to the entire study: The HLA type of each donor mattered for the analysis, because public TCR beta signatures pointed to carriage of CMV infection along with the matching HLA type.

Results and caveats for the whole study, not just this receptor: Cumulative frequency of public TCR beta family members discriminated carriers of CMV infection plus the relevant HLA type in this cohort and an independent approximately 370-donor cohort. The ex vivo response was dominated by HLA-C-restricted CMV-specific TCR beta clonotypes, and the single most frequent clonotype in two of eight donors was supplied by these HLA-C-restricted clonotypes.

The origin of this receptor is a human donor in good health (CMV status not recorded). Some clones in this sample may be carry-over from other donors' samples. Sequences were obtained from PBMCs.

The CDR3 protein: CASSYGQKNLAKNLQYF. The DNA reads as follows: TGTGCCAGCAGTTACGGACAGAAGAACCTAGCCAAAAACCTTCAGTACTTC. The chain uses TRBV12-3 or TRBV12-4 and TRBJ2-4, and TRBD1 may be the D gene, going by 6 matching bases. Including cysteine and phenylalanine, the CDR3 has 17 amino acids. Only the CDR3 region is kept as DNA, spanning 51 bases read in frame from base 1.